This TCR beta chain was recorded in a study of T cell responses to AZD1222 COVID-19 vaccine (dated by TCRdb to the early 2020s). In the study overall: AZD1222 recipients whose second dose came at about 4 weeks and those whose second dose came at about 12 weeks were combined into one group, since spike-specific TCR depth and breadth did not differ between the two schedules. A total of 230 to 250 trial participants underwent TCR sequencing, of whom some 210 received two doses of AZD1222 and about 26 received two doses of the MenACWY control vaccine. Trial participants were enrolled by age into 18-55, 56-69 and 70-plus year subgroups, with roughly 160, 29 and 62 TCR-sequenced participants respectively.

About this clone: Its target antigen remains unknown. No clone much larger than this one lies a single base away; base qualities are absent.

Results and caveats for the whole study, not just this receptor: The 56-69-year group was small, and its depth increase did not reach significance, likely because of low power. Epitopes outside the regions mutated in the B.1.351 and B.1.1.7 variants were reportedly recognized by nearly half of the unique spike-specific TCRs. Conclusions about previously exposed vaccinees are limited, since just a handful of AZD1222 recipients were seropositive for SARS-CoV-2 at baseline. Participants were mostly white British and included more females than males, and it was suggested by the authors that clonal diversity may have been underestimated. Because no day 14 peak-response samples were available, repertoires were characterized only after the peak T cell response. CD4 TCRs associated with the vaccine covered the entire spike protein, and the dominant responses were in regions 160-218 and 743-854. Spike-specific TCR breadth and depth rose significantly after two AZD1222 doses compared with day 0 and with MenACWY recipients.

The CDR3 regions of human TCRbeta chains were analyzed by immunosequencing. The authors processed their data as follows. Repertoire TCRs were checked for matches against a reference library of SARS-CoV-2-specific TCRs that had been generated using the MIRA antigen-specificity platform. Breadth was defined as the fraction of unique TCRs that were SARS-CoV-2-associated, and depth was defined as the fraction of total T cells that were SARS-CoV-2-associated. Using the MIRA data, every spike-specific TCR was mapped to the spike region that the TCR reacted to and assigned to either a CD4 or a CD8 class. Log10-transformed breadth and depth values were compared by one-way ANOVA with Sidak's multiple comparisons tests. In its TCRdb copy, this immuneACCESS table keeps in-frame sequences only and misses some clones. Where compared with another copy, unresolved V genes explain less than half of these, and the others have no known cause. The V and J calls and the clone size are those of that table, but D and trimming were determined from the DNA. The sample table shows about 130,000 clones, and 89% are seen once. The ten largest account for roughly 1.5% of the sample.

The time point label for this specimen denotes: baseline before first vaccination. The vaccinee samples were drawn from two UK trials, COV001 and COV002, one of which was a single-blind randomized controlled phase 2/3 trial testing AZD1222 (ChAdOx1 nCoV-19) in healthy adults. Trial participant PBMC samples were collected at day 0 and day 28 after the second dose for TCRbeta chain sequencing. The clonotype was recovered from an adult in good health. Sample: peripheral blood, taken on day 0 of AZD1222 vaccination.

For the CDR3, the sequence is CAISLNPTSGKGGTDTQYF. The DNA is as follows: TGTGCCATCAGTCTAAATCCGACTAGCGGGAAGGGGGGCACAGATACGCAGTATTTT. The V and J segments used are TRBV10-3 and TRBJ2-3; 11 middle bases align to TRBD2. Measured from the cysteine to the phenylalanine, the CDR3 is 19 residues long. Just the 57-base CDR3 DNA is kept, in frame starting at base 1. The germline V end is reduced by 5 bases and the J end by 1 base; junction bases left unmatched: 14. Sequences ENHRY (CDR1) and SYGVKD (CDR2) are obtained from the germline V gene.